These T cell receptor beta chains were read from a single sample in a study of blood T cell repertoires in COVID-19. Data came from immunoSEQ multiplex PCR; TCRdb stores just in-frame clones and leaves some out. The repertoire holds 90,000 to 150,000 clones, with approximately 85% as singletons. Sequencing used peripheral blood. The origin of the receptors is a man older than 75 with acute or convalescent COVID-19. Both conserved end residues are part of each CDR3. Fields, in order: D gene, J gene, clone size, V gene, CDR3 protein, CDR3 DNA. D genes are given only for firm matches. Only part of the rows carry a size: once, few, many, or a class if the clone is expanded.

NA	TRBJ1-3	NA	TRBV9	CASSVAPVEGNTIYF	TGTGCCAGCAGCGTAGCTCCGGTAGAAGGAAACACCATATATTTT
TRBD1	TRBJ1-2	few	TRBV7-2	CASSLEGARGYTF	TGTGCCAGCAGCTTAGAGGGGGCGAGGGGCTACACCTTC
TRBD2	TRBJ2-2	NA	TRBV5-1	CASSLVLAGVLTGELFF	TGCGCCAGCAGCTTGGTGCTAGCGGGAGTTCTCACCGGGGAGCTGTTTTTT
NA	TRBJ1-1	NA	TRBV5-4	CASSGVGGEAFF	TGTGCCAGCAGCGGAGTCGGAGGTGAAGCTTTCTTT
NA	TRBJ1-2	NA	TRBV7-9	CASSLGPSGYTF	TGTGCCAGCAGCTTAGGTCCAAGCGGCTACACCTTC
NA	TRBJ1-5	once	TRBV6-5	CASSTDSNQPQHF	TGTGCCAGCAGCACAGATAGCAATCAGCCCCAGCATTTT
TRBD2	TRBJ2-2	NA	TRBV20-1	CSASKRETGELFF	TGCAGTGCTAGTAAGCGGGAGACCGGGGAGCTGTTTTTT
TRBD1	TRBJ1-5	NA	TRBV19	CASSGYRGNQPQHF	TGTGCCAGTAGTGGTTACAGGGGTAATCAGCCCCAGCATTTT
TRBD2	TRBJ2-7	NA	TRBV7-2	CASSLLRAGVEQYF	TGTGCCAGCAGCCTGCTCCGAGCGGGGGTCGAGCAGTACTTC
TRBD1	TRBJ2-7	NA	TRBV5-5	CASSRGQGAYEQYF	TGTGCCAGCAGCCGCGGACAGGGGGCCTACGAGCAGTACTTC
NA	TRBJ1-1	NA	TRBV14	CASSRGHEAFF	TGTGCCAGCAGCCGGGGACACGAAGCTTTCTTT
NA	TRBJ1-1	NA	TRBV19	CASSIPGGNTEAFF	TGTGCCAGTAGTATACCGGGGGGCAACACTGAAGCTTTCTTT
TRBD1	TRBJ1-2	NA	TRBV18	CASSPPQGGTNYGYTF	TGTGCCAGCTCACCACCTCAGGGGGGCACCAACTATGGCTACACCTTC
NA	TRBJ2-1	NA	TRBV6-5	CASTQPGSNEQFF	TGTGCCAGCACCCAGCCGGGTAGCAATGAGCAGTTCTTC
NA	TRBJ2-1	NA	TRBV5-1	CASSLMGLVDDEQFF	TGCGCCAGCAGCCTGATGGGACTTGTTGACGATGAGCAGTTCTTC
NA	TRBJ1-3	NA	TRBV15	CATSGPVSGNTIYF	TGTGCCACCAGCGGTCCAGTTTCTGGAAACACCATATATTTT
TRBD1	TRBJ2-7	NA	TRBV25-1	CASSGWDRRSYEQYF	TGTGCCAGCAGTGGCTGGGACAGGCGATCCTACGAGCAGTACTTC
TRBD1	TRBJ2-7	NA	TRBV27	CASSFGDSTYEQYF	TGTGCCAGCAGTTTTGGGGACAGCACCTACGAGCAGTACTTC
TRBD1	TRBJ1-2	NA	TRBV5-5	CASSLEGAYGYTF	TGTGCCAGCAGCTTGGAGGGGGCCTATGGCTACACCTTC
NA	TRBJ1-2	NA	TRBV7-9	CASRQGMYGYTF	TGTGCCAGCAGACAGGGAATGTATGGCTACACCTTC
NA	TRBJ1-5	NA	TRBV5-1	CASSFEPSQPQHF	TGCGCCAGCAGCTTTGAACCCAGTCAGCCCCAGCATTTT
TRBD2	TRBJ2-3	NA	TRBV2	CASRRLAGADTQYF	TGTGCCAGCAGGCGACTAGCGGGGGCAGATACGCAGTATTTT
NA	TRBJ1-1	NA	TRBV6-5	CASTHTVEAFF	TGTGCCAGCACCCACACAGTTGAAGCTTTCTTT
NA	TRBJ1-1	NA	TRBV10-2	CASSSTTNRPEAFF	TGCGCCAGCAGTTCCACGACTAATAGGCCTGAAGCTTTCTTT
NA	TRBJ1-2	few	TRBV4-3	CASSQATDSANYGYTF	TGCGCCAGCAGCCAAGCGACGGACTCCGCTAACTATGGCTACACCTTC
TRBD2	TRBJ2-1	NA	TRBV19	CASSLSSGGARSYNEQFF	TGTGCCAGTAGTTTATCTAGCGGGGGGGCACGCTCCTACAATGAGCAGTTCTTC
NA	TRBJ2-1	NA	TRBV6-5	CASSFVRGEQFF	TGTGCCAGCAGTTTCGTACGGGGTGAGCAGTTCTTC